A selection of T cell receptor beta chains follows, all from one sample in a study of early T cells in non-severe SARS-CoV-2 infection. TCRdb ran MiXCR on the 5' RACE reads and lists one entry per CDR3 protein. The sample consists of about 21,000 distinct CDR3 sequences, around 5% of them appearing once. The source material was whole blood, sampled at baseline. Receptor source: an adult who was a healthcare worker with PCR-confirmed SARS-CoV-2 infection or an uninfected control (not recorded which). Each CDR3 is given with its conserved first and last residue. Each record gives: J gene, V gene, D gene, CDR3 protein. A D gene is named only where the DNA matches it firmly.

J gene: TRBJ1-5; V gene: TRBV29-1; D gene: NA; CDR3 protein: CSVESASGQPQHF
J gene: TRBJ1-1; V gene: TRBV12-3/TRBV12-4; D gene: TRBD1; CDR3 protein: CASSAGTGVTEAFF
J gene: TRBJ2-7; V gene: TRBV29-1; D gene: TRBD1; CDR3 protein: CSVEGDRDSDEQYF
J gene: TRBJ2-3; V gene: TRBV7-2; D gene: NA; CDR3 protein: CATKGTASTDTQYF
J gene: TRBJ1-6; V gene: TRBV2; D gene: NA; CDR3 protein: CASLKQIDNSPLHF
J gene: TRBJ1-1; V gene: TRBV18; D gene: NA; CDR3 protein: CASSLMTGTEAFF
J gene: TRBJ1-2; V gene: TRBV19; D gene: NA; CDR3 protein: CASSWTAAYGYTF
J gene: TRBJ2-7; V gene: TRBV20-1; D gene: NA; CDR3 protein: CSAAESGGTLSYEQYF
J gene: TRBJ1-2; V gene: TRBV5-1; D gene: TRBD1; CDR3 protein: CASSSGTVGYGYTF
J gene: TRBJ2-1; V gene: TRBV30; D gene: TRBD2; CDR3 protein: CASGTSGYNEQFF
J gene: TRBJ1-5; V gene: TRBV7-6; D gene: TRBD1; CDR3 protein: CASSLTGNQPQHF
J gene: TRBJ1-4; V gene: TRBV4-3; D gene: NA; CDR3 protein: CASSRSGTQNEKLFF
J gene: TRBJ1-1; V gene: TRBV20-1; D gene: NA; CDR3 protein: CSARGVTNTEAFF
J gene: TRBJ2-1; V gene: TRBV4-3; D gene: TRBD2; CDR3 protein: CASSQVGLAGPYNEQFF
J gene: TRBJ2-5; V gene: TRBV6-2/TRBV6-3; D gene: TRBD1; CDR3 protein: CASISTGGRGDNSIHF
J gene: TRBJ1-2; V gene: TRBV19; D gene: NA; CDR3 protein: CASSPRGAINYGYTF
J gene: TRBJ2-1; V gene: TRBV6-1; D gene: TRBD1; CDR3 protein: CASSEQDRRSYYEQFF
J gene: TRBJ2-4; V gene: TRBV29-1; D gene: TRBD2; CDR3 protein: CSVVGQRGLGTDIQYF
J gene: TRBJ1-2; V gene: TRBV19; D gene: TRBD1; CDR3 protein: CASSMVADRGTGGYTF
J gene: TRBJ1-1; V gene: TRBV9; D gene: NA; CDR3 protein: CASSRAPGGTEAFF
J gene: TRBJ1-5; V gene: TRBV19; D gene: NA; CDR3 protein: CASSIDQSNQPQHF
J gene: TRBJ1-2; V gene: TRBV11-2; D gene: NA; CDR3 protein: CASSYWGEGYTF
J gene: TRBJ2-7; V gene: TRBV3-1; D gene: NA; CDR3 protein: CASSHTRDPYEQYF
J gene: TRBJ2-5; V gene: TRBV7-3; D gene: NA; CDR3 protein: CASSFGGPSETQYF
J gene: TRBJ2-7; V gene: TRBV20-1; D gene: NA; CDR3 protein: CSAAPQGISYEQYF
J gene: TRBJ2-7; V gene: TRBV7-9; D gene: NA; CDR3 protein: CASSYDGEAYEQYF
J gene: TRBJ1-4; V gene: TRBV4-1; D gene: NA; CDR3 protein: CASSQRVEEDEKLFF
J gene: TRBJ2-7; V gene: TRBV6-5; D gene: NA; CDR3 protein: CASSYRAFSSYEQYF
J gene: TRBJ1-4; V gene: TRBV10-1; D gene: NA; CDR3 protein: CASSPSGTTNEKLFF
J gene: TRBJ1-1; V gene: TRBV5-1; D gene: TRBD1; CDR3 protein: CASSIFGTAEAFF
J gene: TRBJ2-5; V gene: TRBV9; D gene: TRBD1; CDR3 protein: CASSPTGGWETQYF
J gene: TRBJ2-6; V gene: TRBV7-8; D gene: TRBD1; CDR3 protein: CASSFGTGGSGANVLTF